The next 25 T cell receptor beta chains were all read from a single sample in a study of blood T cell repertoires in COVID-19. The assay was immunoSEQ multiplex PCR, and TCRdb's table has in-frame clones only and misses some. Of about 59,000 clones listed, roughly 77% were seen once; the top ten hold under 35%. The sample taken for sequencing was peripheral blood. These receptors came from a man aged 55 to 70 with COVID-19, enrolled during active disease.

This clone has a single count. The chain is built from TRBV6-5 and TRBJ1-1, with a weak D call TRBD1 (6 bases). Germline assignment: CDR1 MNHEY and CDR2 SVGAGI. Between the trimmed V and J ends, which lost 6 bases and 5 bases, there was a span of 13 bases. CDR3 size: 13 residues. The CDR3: CASSSGVKTEAFF. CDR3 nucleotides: TGTGCCAGCAGCTCAGGGGTAAAGACTGAAGCTTTCTTT.

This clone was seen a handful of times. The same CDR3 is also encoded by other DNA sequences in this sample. This CDR3 reads CASSIGGGNTEAFF. DNA of the CDR3: TGTGCCAGTAGTATAGGCGGAGGGAACACTGAAGCTTTCTTT. This rearrangement joins TRBV19 to TRBJ1-1; no clear D. CDR3 length: 14 amino acids. Trimming left V 1 base short and J 1 base short, with 7 bases between. CDR1 is LNHDA, CDR2 SQIVND, per germline (reference sequence). The variable domain in full, completed from reference TRBV19 and TRBJ1-1, reads DGGITQSPKYLFRKEGQNVTLSCEQNLNHDAMYWYRQDPGQGLRLIYYSQIVNDFQKGDIAEGYSVSREKKESFPLTVTSAQKNPTAFYLCASSIGGGNTEAFFGQGTRLTVV.

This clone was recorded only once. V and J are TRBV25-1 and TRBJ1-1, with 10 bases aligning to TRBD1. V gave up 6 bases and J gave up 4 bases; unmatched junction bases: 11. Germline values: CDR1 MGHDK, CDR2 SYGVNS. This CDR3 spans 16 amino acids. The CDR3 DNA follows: TGTGCCAGCAGCCGTCCCGGGACAGGGGCAAGCACTGAAGCTTTCTTT. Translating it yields CASSRPGTGASTEAFF.

In DNA, the CDR3 is TGTGCCAGCAGTGAAGTAACCGACAGGGAGTACACCTTC. Protein: CASSEVTDREYTF. This sequence joins TRBV6-1 and TRBJ1-2; 7 bases map to TRBD1. Germline V gene lookup returns CDR1 MNHNS and CDR2 SASEGT. This CDR3 is 13 amino acids long. The trim removed 1 base at V and 11 bases at J, leaving 7 bases unmatched.

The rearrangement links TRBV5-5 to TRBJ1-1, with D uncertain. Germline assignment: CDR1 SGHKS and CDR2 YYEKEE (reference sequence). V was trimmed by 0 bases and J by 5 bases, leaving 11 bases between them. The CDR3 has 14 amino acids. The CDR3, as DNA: TGTGCCAGCAGCTTGGAGCGGGGAAGTACTGAAGCTTTCTTT. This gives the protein CASSLERGSTEAFF. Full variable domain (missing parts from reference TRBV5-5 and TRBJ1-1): DAGVTQSPTHLIKTRGQQVTLRCSPISGHKSVSWYQQVLGQGPQFIFQYYEKEERGRGNFPDRFSARQFPNYSSELNVNALLLGDSALYLCASSLERGSTEAFFGQGTRLTVV.

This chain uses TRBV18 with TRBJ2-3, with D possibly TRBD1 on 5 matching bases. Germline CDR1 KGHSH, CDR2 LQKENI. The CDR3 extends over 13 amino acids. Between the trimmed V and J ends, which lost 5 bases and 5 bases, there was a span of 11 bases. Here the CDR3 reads CASSGGAIDTQYF. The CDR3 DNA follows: TGTGCCAGCTCAGGTGGGGCTATAGATACGCAGTATTTT.

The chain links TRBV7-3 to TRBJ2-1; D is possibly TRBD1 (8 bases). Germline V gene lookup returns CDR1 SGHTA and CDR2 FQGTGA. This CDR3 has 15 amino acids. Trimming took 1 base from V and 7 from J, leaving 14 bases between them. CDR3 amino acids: CASSLRTGRENEQFF. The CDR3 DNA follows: TGTGCCAGCAGCTTAAGGACAGGGCGGGAGAATGAGCAGTTCTTC.

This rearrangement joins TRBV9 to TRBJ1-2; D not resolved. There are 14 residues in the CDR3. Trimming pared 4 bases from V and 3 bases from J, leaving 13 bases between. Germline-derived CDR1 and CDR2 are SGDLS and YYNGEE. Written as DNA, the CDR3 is TGTGCCAGCAGCCCCTGGGAGGTCTACTATGGCTACACCTTC. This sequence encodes CASSPWEVYYGYTF.

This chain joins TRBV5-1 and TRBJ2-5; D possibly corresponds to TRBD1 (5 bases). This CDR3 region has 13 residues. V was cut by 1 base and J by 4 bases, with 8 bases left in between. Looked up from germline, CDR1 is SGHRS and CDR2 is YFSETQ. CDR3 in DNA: TGCGCCAGCAGCTTGACTACAGGAGAGACCCAGTACTTC. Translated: CASSLTTGETQYF.

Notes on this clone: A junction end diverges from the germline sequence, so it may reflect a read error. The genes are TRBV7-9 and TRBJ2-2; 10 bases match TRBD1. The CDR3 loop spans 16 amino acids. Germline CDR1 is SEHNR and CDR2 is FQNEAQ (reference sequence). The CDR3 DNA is TGTGCCAGCAGCTCCAGGACAGGGGGGAACCCCGGGGAGCTGTTTTTT. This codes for CASSSRTGGNPGELFF. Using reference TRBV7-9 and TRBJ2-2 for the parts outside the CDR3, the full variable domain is DTGVSQNPRHKITKRGQNVTFRCDPISEHNRLYWYRQTLGQGPEFLTYFQNEAQLEKSRLLSDRFSAERPKGSFSTLEIQRTEQGDSAMYLCASSSRTGGNPGELFFGEGSRLTVL.

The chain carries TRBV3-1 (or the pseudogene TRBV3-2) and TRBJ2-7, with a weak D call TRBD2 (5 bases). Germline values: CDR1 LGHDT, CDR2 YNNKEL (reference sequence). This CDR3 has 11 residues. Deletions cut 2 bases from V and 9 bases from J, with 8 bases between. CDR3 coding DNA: TGTGCCAGCAGCCAATCCGGACTGCAGTACTTC. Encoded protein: CASSQSGLQYF.

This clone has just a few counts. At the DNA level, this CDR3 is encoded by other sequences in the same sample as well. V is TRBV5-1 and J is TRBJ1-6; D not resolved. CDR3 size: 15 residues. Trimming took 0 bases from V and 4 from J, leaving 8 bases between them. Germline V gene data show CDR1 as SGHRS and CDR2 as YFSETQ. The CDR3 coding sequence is TGCGCCAGCAGCTTGGTTAGCGTATATAATTCACCCCTCCACTTT. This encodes CASSLVSVYNSPLHF. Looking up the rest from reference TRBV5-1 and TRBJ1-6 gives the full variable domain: KAGVTQTPRYLIKTRGQQVTLSCSPISGHRSVSWYQQTPGQGLQFLFEYFSETQRNKGNFPGRFSGRQFSNSRSEMNVSTLELGDSALYLCASSLVSVYNSPLHFGNGTRLTVT.

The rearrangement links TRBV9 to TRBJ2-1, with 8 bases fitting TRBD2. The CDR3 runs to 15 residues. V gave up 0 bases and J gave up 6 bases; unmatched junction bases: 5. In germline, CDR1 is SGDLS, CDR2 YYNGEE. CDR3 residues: CASSVDSGMGNEQFF. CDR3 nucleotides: TGTGCCAGCAGCGTAGATAGCGGGATGGGCAATGAGCAGTTCTTC. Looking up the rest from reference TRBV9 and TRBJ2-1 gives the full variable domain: DSGVTQTPKHLITATGQRVTLRCSPRSGDLSVYWYQQSLDQGLQFLIQYYNGEERAKGNILERFSAQQFPDLHSELNLSSLELGDSALYFCASSVDSGMGNEQFFGPGTRLTVL.

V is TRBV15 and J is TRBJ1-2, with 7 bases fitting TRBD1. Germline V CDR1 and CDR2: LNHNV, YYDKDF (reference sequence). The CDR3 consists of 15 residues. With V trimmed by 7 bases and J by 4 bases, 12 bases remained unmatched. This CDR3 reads CATNREGASSYGYTF. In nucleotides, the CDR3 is TGTGCCACCAATCGAGAGGGGGCGAGTAGCTATGGCTACACCTTC.

CDR3 sequence (DNA): TGTGCCAGCAGCTTCGGGGGGGATACGCAGTATTTT. This codes for CASSFGGDTQYF. The V call is TRBV7-3, the J call TRBJ2-3; 7 bases line up with TRBD2. V lost 3 bases and J lost 6; bases outside the gene matches: 0. The CDR3 loop spans 12 amino acids. Germline CDR1 and CDR2: SGHTA and FQGTGA.

This CDR3 reads CASGPRRSYEQYF. Here the CDR3 DNA reads TGTGCCAGCGGTCCGAGGCGGTCCTACGAGCAGTACTTC. The genes are TRBV5-6 and TRBJ2-7; D not certain. Germline assignment: CDR1 SGHDT and CDR2 YYEEEE. The CDR3 is 13 amino acids. Deletions cut 7 bases from V and 1 base from J, with 12 bases between. Together with reference TRBV5-6 and TRBJ2-7, the CDR3 gives the full variable domain: DAGVTQSPTHLIKTRGQQVTLRCSPKSGHDTVSWYQQALGQGPQFIFQYYEEEERQRGNFPDRFSGHQFPNYSSELNVNALLLGDSALYLCASGPRRSYEQYFGPGTRLTVT.

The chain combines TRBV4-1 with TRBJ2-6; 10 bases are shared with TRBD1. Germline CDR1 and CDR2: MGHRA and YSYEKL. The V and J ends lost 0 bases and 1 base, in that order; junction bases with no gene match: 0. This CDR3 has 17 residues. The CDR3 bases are TGCGCCAGCAGCCAAGAGGGACAGGGGTCTGGGGCCAACGTCCTGACTTTC. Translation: CASSQEGQGSGANVLTF.

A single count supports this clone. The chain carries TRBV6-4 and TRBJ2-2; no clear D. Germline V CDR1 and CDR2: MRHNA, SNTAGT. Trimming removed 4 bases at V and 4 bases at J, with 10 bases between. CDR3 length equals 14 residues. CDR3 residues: CASSVGQATGELFF. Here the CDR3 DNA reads TGTGCCAGCAGTGTTGGGCAGGCCACCGGGGAGCTGTTTTTT.

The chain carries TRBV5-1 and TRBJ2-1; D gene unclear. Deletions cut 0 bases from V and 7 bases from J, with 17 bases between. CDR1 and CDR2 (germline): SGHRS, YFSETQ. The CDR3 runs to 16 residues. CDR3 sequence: CASSLEPARLRNEQFF. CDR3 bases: TGCGCCAGCAGCTTGGAGCCCGCCCGTCTGAGGAATGAGCAGTTCTTC.

In DNA, the CDR3 is TGTGCCACCAGCAGGGCCAGGCGAGGGGGCAGTTCAGATACGCAGTATTTT. Protein: CATSRARRGGSSDTQYF. The chain employs TRBV15 and TRBJ2-3, with 7 bases that match TRBD1. Trimming cost V 3 bases and J 4 bases; bases outside gene matches: 13. In germline, CDR1 is LNHNV, CDR2 YYDKDF (reference sequence). The CDR3 sequence is 17 residues long.

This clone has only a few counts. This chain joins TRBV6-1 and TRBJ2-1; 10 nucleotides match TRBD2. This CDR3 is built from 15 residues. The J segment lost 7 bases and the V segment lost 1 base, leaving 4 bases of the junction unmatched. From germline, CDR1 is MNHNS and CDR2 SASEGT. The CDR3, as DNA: TGTGCCAGCAGTGAAGAAGGTAGCGGGGGGAATGAGCAGTTCTTC. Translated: CASSEEGSGGNEQFF.

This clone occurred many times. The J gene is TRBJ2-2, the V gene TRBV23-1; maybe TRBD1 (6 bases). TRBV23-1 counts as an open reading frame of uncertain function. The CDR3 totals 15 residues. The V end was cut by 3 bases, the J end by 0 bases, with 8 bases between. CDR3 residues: CASSHTGSNTGELFF. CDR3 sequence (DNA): TGCGCCAGCAGTCACACAGGGTCGAACACCGGGGAGCTGTTTTTT.

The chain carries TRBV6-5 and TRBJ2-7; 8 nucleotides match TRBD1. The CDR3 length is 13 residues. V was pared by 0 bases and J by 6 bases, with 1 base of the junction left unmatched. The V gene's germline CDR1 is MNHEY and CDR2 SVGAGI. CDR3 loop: CASSYSTGVEQYF. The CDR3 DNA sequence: TGTGCCAGCAGTTACTCGACAGGGGTCGAGCAGTACTTC.

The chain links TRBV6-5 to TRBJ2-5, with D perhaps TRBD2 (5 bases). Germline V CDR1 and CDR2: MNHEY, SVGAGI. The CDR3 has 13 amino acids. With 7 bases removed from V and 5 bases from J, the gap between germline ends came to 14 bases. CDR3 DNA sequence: TGTGCCAGCAAACTCTTTGGAGGCGAGACCCAGTACTTC. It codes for CASKLFGGETQYF.

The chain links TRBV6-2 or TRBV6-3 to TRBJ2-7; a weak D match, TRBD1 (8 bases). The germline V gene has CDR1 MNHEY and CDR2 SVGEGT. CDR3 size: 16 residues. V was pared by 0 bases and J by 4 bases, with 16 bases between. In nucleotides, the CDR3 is TGTGCCAGCAGTTACTCCCGACAGGGGAGGGTATACGAGCAGTACTTC. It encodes CASSYSRQGRVYEQYF.